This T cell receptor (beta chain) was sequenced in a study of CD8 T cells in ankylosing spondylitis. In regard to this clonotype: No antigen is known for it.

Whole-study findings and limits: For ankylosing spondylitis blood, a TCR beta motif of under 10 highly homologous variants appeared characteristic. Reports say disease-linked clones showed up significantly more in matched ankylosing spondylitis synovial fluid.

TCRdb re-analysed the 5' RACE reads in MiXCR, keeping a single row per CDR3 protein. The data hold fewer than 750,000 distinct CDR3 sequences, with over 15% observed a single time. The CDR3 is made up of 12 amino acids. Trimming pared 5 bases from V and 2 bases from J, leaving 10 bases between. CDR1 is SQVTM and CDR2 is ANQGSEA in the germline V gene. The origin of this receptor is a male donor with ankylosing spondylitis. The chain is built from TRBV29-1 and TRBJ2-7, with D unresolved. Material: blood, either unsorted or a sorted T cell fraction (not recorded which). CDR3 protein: CSVFGLTYEQYF. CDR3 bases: TGCAGCGTTTTTGGTCTAACCTACGAGCAGTACTTC.